This record concerns one TCR beta chain sequence. Researchers ran the PCR with 60 Vbeta and 13 Jbeta primers. Produced via immunoSEQ multiplex PCR; TCRdb's table is partial and in-frame only. This table holds about 56,000 clones, just under 85% found once. This record belongs to a study of cytomegalovirus exposure and HLA in healthy donors. Sequenced: PBMCs. The clonotype was recovered from a man in his forties or fifties in good health and CMV-seronegative.

CDR3 bases: TGTGCCAGCAGCGTGAATCAGGATGAGCAGTTCTTC. It translates to CASSVNQDEQFF. The chain couples TRBV9 to TRBJ2-1, with unresolved D. Germline V gene data show CDR1 as SGDLS and CDR2 as YYNGEE. This CDR3 has 12 amino acids. Trimming left V 2 bases short and J 8 bases short, with 8 bases between. Together with reference TRBV9 and TRBJ2-1, the CDR3 gives the full variable domain: DSGVTQTPKHLITATGQRVTLRCSPRSGDLSVYWYQQSLDQGLQFLIQYYNGEERAKGNILERFSAQQFPDLHSELNLSSLELGDSALYFCASSVNQDEQFFGPGTRLTVL.